This is a list of T cell receptor beta chains from one sample in a study of shared clonotypes between healthy human individuals. TCRdb's copy holds only in-frame clones and misses some; the assay was immunoSEQ multiplex PCR. Seen here are approximately 460,000 clones, 75% to 80% observed once, and the top ten hold about 11%. The sample consisted of PBMCs. Receptor source: a woman between 35 and 50 years old in good health. Some clones in this sample may be carry-over from other donors' samples. CDR3s include the opening cysteine and the closing phenylalanine or tryptophan. Each record gives: clone size, J gene, V gene, D gene, CDR3 DNA, CDR3 protein. A D gene is named only where the DNA matches it firmly. Size tells how often a clone was seen (once, few, many) or the class of an expanded clone, and some rows leave it out.

>NA|TRBJ1-3|TRBV5-4|TRBD1
TGTGCCAGCAGCTTCCCGACAGGGGCTGGAAACACCATATATTTT
CASSFPTGAGNTIYF
>NA|TRBJ1-1|TRBV11-1|NA
TGTGCCAGCAGCTTAGCAGGGTGGAACACTGAAGCTTTCTTT
CASSLAGWNTEAFF
>NA|TRBJ2-3|TRBV7-2|NA
TGTGCCAGCAGCTTAGCACCGGGCTCAGATACGCAGTATTTT
CASSLAPGSDTQYF
>many|TRBJ1-5|TRBV6-5|NA
TGTGCCAGCAGTTCGGAGCAGCCCCAGCATTTT
CASSSEQPQHF
>NA|TRBJ2-7|TRBV5-6|TRBD1
TGTGCCAGCGCTTTGCAGGGACAGGGGACCTACGAGCAGTACTTC
CASALQGQGTYEQYF
>NA|TRBJ2-7|TRBV29-1|NA
TGCAGCGTTGAGGAAGGCCACGAGCAGTACTTC
CSVEEGHEQYF
>NA|TRBJ1-1|TRBV29-1|TRBD1
TGCAGCGCCGGGACAGGTGAAACTGAAGCTTTCTTT
CSAGTGETEAFF
>NA|TRBJ1-2|TRBV6-1|NA
TGTGCCAGCAGTCCGACACTTGCTAACTATGGCTACACCTTC
CASSPTLANYGYTF
>NA|TRBJ2-5|TRBV23-1|NA
TGCGCCAGCAGACCTCACCTGACAGGTCCGGCAGAGACCCAGTACTTC
CASRPHLTGPAETQYF
>NA|TRBJ2-3|TRBV6-5|NA
TGTGCCAGCAGTCGGGCCCTTAGCACAGATACGCAGTATTTT
CASSRALSTDTQYF